A single sample gave rise to the 5 T cell receptor beta chains below, sequenced in a study of blood T cell repertoires in COVID-19. Assay used: immunoSEQ multiplex PCR; TCRdb lists only in-frame clones, some missing. Of roughly 250,000 clones in the sample, roughly 84% were seen once. Sequencing was carried out using peripheral blood. The receptors derive from a woman aged 40 to 50 with active or convalescent COVID-19.

This clone was observed a handful of times. This chain joins TRBV21-1 and TRBJ2-7; TRBD2 is the table's D call and was not checked against the DNA. TRBV21-1 is flagged as a pseudogene. The CDR3 consists of 14 residues. This CDR3 reads CASSNRRGDYEQYV. In DNA form, the CDR3 reads TGTGCCAGCAGCAATCGTCGCGGAGACTACGAGCAGTACGTC.

The CDR3 loop reads CASRSPGHSYEQYF. The CDR3 coding sequence is TGTGCCAGCAGATCCCCGGGACACAGCTACGAGCAGTACTTC. The gene calls are TRBV28 and TRBJ2-7; TRBD1 is a possible D gene (6 bases). The V end was cut by 6 bases, the J end by 3 bases, with 15 bases between. Germline values: CDR1 MDHEN, CDR2 SYDVKM. This CDR3 is built from 14 residues.

The chain recombines TRBV10-3 with TRBJ1-1; TRBD1 aligns across 8 bases. Per germline, CDR1 ENHRY and CDR2 SYGVKD. The CDR3 extends over 15 amino acids. The V and J ends lost 2 bases and 4 bases, in that order; junction bases with no gene match: 6. The CDR3 bases are TGTGCCATCAGTGAGCCAGGGGGCATGAGCACTGAAGCTTTCTTT. Translating it yields CAISEPGGMSTEAFF.

V usage is TRBV12-3 or TRBV12-4 and J usage is TRBJ1-5; D ambiguous. V shed 3 bases and J shed 7 bases, with 7 bases lying between them. The CDR3 has 12 amino acids. The CDR3 loop reads CASSFSIQPQHF. The CDR3 DNA follows: TGTGCCAGCAGTTTTAGTATACAGCCCCAGCATTTT.

The chain joins TRBV6-5 to TRBJ2-7; 7 nucleotides match TRBD1. The germline V gene encodes CDR1 MNHEY and CDR2 SVGAGI. J lost 5 bases, V lost 2 bases, and 12 bases had no gene match. This CDR3 comprises 16 residues. Written as DNA, the CDR3 is TGTGCCAGCAGTTACGAATCCCGACAGGGTCCGGACGAGCAGTACTTC. It encodes CASSYESRQGPDEQYF.